This entry lists 10 T cell receptor beta chains sequenced from one sample in a study of blood T cell repertoires in COVID-19. Some clones are missing from TCRdb's copy, which holds only in-frame ones; the method was immunoSEQ multiplex PCR. The sample shows around 200,000 clones, around nine tenths of them seen only once. Sequencing was done on a sample of peripheral blood. The receptor source for this set is a man aged 35-49 years with active or convalescent COVID-19.

This clone was observed a handful of times. The chain couples TRBV5-1 to TRBJ2-3; 12 bases fit TRBD2. J gave up 6 bases and V 4 bases, and 6 bases lay outside the gene matches. This CDR3 has 15 residues. In germline, CDR1 is SGHRS, CDR2 YFSETQ. CDR3 region: CASSLGLAGMDTQYF. The CDR3 nucleotides read TGCGCCAGCAGCCTCGGACTAGCGGGGATGGATACGCAGTATTTT.

The chain is built from TRBV5-1 and TRBJ2-5, with D possibly matching TRBD1 (7 bases). V was clipped by 4 bases and J by 5 bases, with 21 bases between them. Germline values: CDR1 SGHRS, CDR2 YFSETQ. This CDR3 comprises 16 residues. CDR3 sequence reads: CASSLPGTAGRETQYF. In DNA form, the CDR3 reads TGCGCCAGCAGCCTTCCCGGGACAGCTGGGAGGGAGACCCAGTACTTC.

Written as DNA, the CDR3 is TGCGCCAGCAGTGAGTCGGGGGGAACCGAGCAGTACTTC. This encodes CASSESGGTEQYF. This sequence joins TRBV10-2 and TRBJ2-7, with D perhaps TRBD2 (6 bases). The germline V gene has CDR1 WSHSY and CDR2 SAAADI. This CDR3 contains 13 residues. Trimming took off 0 bases at V and 6 bases at J, with 9 bases between the two ends.

V and J are TRBV5-1 and TRBJ1-4, with 11 bases identical to TRBD1. Losses at the gene ends were 3 bases for V and 7 bases for J; bases not matched to a gene: 8. This CDR3 is built from 16 residues. Germline CDR1 reads SGHRS; CDR2 reads YFSETQ. The CDR3 coding sequence is TGCGCCAGCAGCTGGGGACAGGGGGAGTCTGGTGAAAAACTGTTTTTT. This encodes CASSWGQGESGEKLFF.

The V gene is TRBV5-1, the J gene TRBJ1-4; 10 bases line up with TRBD1. The germline gives CDR1 SGHRS, CDR2 YFSETQ. The CDR3 runs 17 residues. The V gene end was trimmed by 0 bases and the J gene end by 1 base; junction bases not matched to a gene: 3. The CDR3 DNA follows: TGCGCCAGCAGCTTGGTGGGACAGGGGTTAACTAATGAAAAACTGTTTTTT. This encodes CASSLVGQGLTNEKLFF.

The rearrangement links TRBV6-2 or TRBV6-3 to TRBJ2-3; possibly TRBD2 for D (5 bases). Looked up from germline, CDR1 is MNHEY and CDR2 is SVGEGT. The CDR3 is 13 amino acids. With 6 bases removed from V and 5 bases from J, the gap between germline ends came to 12 bases. Here the CDR3 DNA reads TGTGCCAGCAGCCTAGCATGGAGAGATACGCAGTATTTT. Amino acid sequence: CASSLAWRDTQYF.

The CDR3 coding sequence is TGCGCCAGCAGTGAGGCCGGGACAGGGGGTCAGCCCCAGCATTTT. Encoded protein: CASSEAGTGGQPQHF. The J gene is TRBJ1-5, the V gene TRBV10-2; the match to TRBD1 covers 11 bases. CDR3 length: 15 amino acids. V shed 2 bases and J 6 bases; nucleotides not matched to a gene: 3. Germline V CDR1 and CDR2: WSHSY, SAAADI.

This rearrangement joins TRBV11-3 to TRBJ2-1; 9 nucleotides align to TRBD2. The germline gives CDR1 SGHNT, CDR2 YENEEA. This CDR3 is built from 16 residues. Losses at the gene ends were 0 bases for V and 15 bases for J; bases not matched to a gene: 15. The CDR3 DNA follows: TGTGCCAGCAGCTTAGATAACCACGCGGGGGGGTCGTTGAGGTTCTTC. Its protein is CASSLDNHAGGSLRFF.

This clone was observed once. The chain recombines TRBV6-6 with TRBJ1-6; D not certain. CDR3 length: 13 amino acids. Trimming removed 8 bases from V and 4 bases from J, with 9 bases in between. Germline assignment: CDR1 MNHNY and CDR2 SVGAGI (reference sequence). The CDR3 reads CASGSLYNSPLHF. DNA of the CDR3: TGTGCCAGCGGGAGTTTATATAATTCACCCCTCCACTTT.

The chain links TRBV5-6 to TRBJ1-1, with 7 bases fitting TRBD1. The CDR3 has 13 amino acids. Germline V gives CDR1 SGHDT, CDR2 YYEEEE. V lost 3 bases and J lost 7; bases outside the gene matches: 6. CDR3 nucleotides: TGTGCCAGCAGCTGGACTGGGACAGATGAAGCTTTCTTT. It is translated as CASSWTGTDEAFF. Full variable domain (outside the CDR3, taken from reference TRBV5-6 and TRBJ1-1): DAGVTQSPTHLIKTRGQQVTLRCSPKSGHDTVSWYQQALGQGPQFIFQYYEEEERQRGNFPDRFSGHQFPNYSSELNVNALLLGDSALYLCASSWTGTDEAFFGQGTRLTVV.